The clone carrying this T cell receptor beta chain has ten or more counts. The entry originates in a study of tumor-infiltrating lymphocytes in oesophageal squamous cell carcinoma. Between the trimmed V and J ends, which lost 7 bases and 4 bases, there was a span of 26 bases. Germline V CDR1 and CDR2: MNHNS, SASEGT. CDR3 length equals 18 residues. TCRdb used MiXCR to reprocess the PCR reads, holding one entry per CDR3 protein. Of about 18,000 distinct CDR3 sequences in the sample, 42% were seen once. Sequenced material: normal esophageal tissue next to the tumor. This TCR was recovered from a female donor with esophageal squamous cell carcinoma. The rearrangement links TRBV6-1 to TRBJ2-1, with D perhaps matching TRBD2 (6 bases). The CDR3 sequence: CASINTWRGIKNYNEQFF. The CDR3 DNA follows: TGTGCCAGCATTAATACATGGCGCGGGATAAAAAATTACAATGAGCAGTTCTTC.